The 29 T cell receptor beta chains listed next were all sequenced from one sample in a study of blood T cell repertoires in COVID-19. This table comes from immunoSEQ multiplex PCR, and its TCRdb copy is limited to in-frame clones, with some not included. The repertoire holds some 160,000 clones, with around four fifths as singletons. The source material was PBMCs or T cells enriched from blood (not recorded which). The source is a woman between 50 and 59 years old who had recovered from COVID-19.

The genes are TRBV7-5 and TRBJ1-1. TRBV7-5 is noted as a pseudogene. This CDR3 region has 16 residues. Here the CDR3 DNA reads TGTGCCAGAAGCACTAGGGGGGGCAGAACGAACACTGAAGCTTTCTTT. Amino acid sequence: CARSTRGGRTNTEAFF.

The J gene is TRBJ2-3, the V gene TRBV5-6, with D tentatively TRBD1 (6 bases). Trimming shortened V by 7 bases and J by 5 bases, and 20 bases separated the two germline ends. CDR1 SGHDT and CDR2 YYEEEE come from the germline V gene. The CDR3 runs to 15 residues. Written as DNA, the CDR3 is TGTGCCAGCGGAAAGACAGGCGGGCATCAAGATACGCAGTATTTT. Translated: CASGKTGGHQDTQYF.

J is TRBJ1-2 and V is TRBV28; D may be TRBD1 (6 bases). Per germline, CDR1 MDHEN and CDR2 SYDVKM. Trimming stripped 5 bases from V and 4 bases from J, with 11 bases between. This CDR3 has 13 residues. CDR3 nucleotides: TGTGCCAGCAGTGGCGGGGGGGCCTATGGCTACACCTTC. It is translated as CASSGGGAYGYTF.

CDR3 sequence reads: CASSLGIGGAVRNEQFF. The CDR3 nucleotides read TGTGCCAGCAGTTTGGGGATCGGGGGGGCGGTCAGAAATGAGCAGTTCTTC. The chain combines TRBV27 with TRBJ2-1, with 8 bases that match TRBD2. Losses at the gene ends were 3 bases for V and 7 bases for J; bases not matched to a gene: 14. This CDR3 is built from 17 residues. Germline V gene data show CDR1 as MNHEY and CDR2 as SMNVEV (reference sequence).

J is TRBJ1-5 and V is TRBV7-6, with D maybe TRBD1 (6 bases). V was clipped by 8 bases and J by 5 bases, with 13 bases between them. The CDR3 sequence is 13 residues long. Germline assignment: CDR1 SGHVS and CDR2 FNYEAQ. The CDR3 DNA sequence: TGTGCCAGCGGACAAGACAGGTATCAGCCCCAGCATTTT. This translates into CASGQDRYQPQHF.

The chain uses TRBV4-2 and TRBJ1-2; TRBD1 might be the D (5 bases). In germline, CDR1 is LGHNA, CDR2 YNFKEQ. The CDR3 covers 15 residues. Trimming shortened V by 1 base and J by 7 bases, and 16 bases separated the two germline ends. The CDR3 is CASSQVGAATRGYTF. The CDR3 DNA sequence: TGTGCCAGCAGCCAAGTTGGGGCGGCAACTCGTGGCTACACCTTC.

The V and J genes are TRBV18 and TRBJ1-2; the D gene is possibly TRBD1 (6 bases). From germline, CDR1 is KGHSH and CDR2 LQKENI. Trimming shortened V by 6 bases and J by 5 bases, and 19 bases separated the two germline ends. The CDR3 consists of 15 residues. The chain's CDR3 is CASSPTGPEGYGYTF. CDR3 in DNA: TGTGCCAGCTCGCCAACAGGGCCCGAAGGGTATGGCTACACCTTC. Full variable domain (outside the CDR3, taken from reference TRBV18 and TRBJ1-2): NAGVMQNPRHLVRRRGQEARLRCSPMKGHSHVYWYRQLPEEGLKFMVYLQKENIIDESGMPKERFSAEFPKEGPSILRIQQVVRGDSAAYFCASSPTGPEGYGYTFGSGTRLTVV.

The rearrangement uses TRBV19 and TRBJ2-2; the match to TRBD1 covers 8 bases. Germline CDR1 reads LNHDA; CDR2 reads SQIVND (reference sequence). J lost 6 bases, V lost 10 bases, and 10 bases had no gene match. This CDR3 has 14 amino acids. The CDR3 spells CATLDRGRSGELFF. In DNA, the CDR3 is TGTGCCACCCTCGACAGGGGTCGGTCCGGGGAGCTGTTTTTT.

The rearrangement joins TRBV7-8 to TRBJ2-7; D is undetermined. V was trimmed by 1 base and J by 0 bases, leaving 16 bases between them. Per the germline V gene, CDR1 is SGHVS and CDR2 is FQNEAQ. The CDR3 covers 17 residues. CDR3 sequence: CASSLGTQPLSSYEQYF. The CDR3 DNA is TGTGCCAGCAGCTTAGGTACACAGCCTCTTAGCTCCTACGAGCAGTACTTC.

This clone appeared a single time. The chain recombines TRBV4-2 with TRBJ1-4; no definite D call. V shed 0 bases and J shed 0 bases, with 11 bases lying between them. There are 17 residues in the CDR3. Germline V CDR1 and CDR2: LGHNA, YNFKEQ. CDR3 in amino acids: CASSQEGSFATNEKLFF. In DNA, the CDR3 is TGTGCCAGCAGCCAAGAGGGCTCGTTTGCAACTAATGAAAAACTGTTTTTT.

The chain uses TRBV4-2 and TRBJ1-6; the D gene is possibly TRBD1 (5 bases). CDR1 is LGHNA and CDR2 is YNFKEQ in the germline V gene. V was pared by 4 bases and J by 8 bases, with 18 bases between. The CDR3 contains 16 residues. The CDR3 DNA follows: TGTGCCAGCAGCCCCGCTTCAGGGCGGAGAGATTCACCCCTCCACTTT. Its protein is CASSPASGRRDSPLHF.

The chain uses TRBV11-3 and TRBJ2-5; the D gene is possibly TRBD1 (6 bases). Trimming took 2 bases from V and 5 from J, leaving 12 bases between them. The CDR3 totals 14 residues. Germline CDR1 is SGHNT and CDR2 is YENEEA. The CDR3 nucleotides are TGTGCCAGCAGCTTAACAGGGCAGGGGGAGACCCAGTACTTC. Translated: CASSLTGQGETQYF.

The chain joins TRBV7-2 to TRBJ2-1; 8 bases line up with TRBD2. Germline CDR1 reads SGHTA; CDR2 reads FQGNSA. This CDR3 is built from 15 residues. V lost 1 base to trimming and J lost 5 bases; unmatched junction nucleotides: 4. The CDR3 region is CASSLVGGGNNEQFF. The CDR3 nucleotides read TGTGCCAGCAGCTTAGTCGGCGGGGGGAACAATGAGCAGTTCTTC.

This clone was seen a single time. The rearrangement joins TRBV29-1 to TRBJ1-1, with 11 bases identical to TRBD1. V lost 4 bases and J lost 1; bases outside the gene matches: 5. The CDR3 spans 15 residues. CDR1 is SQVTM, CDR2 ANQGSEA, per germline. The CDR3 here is CSVGTGGITNTEAFF. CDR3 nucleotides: TGCAGCGTTGGGACAGGGGGCATAACGAACACTGAAGCTTTCTTT.

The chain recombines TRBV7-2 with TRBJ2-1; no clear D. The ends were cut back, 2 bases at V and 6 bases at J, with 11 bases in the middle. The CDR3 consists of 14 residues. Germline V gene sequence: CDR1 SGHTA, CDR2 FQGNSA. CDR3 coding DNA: TGTGCCAGCAGCTTAAGTGCAGGCGCCAATGAGCAGTTCTTC. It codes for CASSLSAGANEQFF.

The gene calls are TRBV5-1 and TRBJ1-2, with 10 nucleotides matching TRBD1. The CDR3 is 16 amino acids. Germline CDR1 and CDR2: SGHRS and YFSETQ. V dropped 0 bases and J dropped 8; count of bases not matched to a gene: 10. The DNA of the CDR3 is TGCGCCAGCAGCTTGGCCAACCTCGGGACAGGGGAGGGCTACACCTTC. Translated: CASSLANLGTGEGYTF.

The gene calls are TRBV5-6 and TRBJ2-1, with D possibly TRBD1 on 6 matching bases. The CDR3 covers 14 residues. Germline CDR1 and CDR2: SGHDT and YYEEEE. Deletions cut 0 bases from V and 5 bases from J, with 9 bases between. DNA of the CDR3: TGTGCCAGCAGCTTGGGCAGGGGAAACAATGAGCAGTTCTTC. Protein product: CASSLGRGNNEQFF.

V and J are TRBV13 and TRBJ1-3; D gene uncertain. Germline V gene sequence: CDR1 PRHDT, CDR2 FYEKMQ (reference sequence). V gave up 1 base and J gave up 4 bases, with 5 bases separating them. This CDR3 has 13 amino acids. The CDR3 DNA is TGTGCCAGCAGCTTAGAACGGGGAAACACCATATATTTT. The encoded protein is CASSLERGNTIYF.

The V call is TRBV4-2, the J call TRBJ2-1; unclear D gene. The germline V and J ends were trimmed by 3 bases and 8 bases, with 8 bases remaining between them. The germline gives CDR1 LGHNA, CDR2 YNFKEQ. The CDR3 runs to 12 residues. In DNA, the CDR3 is TGTGCCAGCAGCCATCCCCCAGATGAGCAGTTCTTC. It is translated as CASSHPPDEQFF.

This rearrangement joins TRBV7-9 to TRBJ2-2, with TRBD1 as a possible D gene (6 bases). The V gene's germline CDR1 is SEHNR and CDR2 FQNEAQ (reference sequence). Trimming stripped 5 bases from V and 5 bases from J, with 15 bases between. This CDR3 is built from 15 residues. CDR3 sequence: CASSITRTGTGELFF. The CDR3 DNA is TGTGCCAGCAGCATAACCCGTACAGGGACCGGGGAGCTGTTTTTT.

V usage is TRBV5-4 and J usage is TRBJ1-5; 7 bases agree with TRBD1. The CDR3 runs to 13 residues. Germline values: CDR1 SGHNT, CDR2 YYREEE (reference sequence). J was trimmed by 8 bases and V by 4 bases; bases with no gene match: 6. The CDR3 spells CASSADREKPQHF. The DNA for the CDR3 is TGTGCCAGCAGCGCAGACAGGGAGAAGCCCCAGCATTTT.

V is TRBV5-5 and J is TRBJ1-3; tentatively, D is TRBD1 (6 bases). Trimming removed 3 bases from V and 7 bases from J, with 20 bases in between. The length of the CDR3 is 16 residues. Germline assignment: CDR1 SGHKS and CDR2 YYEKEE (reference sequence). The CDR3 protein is CASSSERGGLLNTIYF. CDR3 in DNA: TGTGCCAGCAGCTCGGAGAGGGGGGGGTTACTCAACACCATATATTTT.

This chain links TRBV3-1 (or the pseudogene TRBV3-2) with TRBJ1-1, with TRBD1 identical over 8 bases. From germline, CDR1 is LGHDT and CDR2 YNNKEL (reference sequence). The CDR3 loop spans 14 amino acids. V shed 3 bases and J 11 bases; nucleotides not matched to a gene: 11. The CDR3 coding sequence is TGTGCCAGCAGCCAGAGGACAGGGATTATGGGCGCTTTCTTT. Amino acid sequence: CASSQRTGIMGAFF.

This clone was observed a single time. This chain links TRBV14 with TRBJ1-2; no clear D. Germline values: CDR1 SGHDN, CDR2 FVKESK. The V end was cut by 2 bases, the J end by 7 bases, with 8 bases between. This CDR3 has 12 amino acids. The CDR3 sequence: CASSQLRSGYTF. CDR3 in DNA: TGTGCCAGCAGCCAACTGAGAAGTGGCTACACCTTC. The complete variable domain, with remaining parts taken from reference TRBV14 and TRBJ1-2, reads EAGVTQFPSHSVIEKGQTVTLRCDPISGHDNLYWYRRVMGKEIKFLLHFVKESKQDESGMPNNRFLAERTGGTYSTLKVQPAELEDSGVYFCASSQLRSGYTFGSGTRLTVV.

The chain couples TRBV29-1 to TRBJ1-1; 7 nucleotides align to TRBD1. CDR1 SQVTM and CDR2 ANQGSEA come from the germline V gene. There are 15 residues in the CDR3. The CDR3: CSFLRRGPTHTEAFF. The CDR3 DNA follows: TGCAGTTTTTTAAGGAGGGGGCCCACCCACACTGAAGCTTTCTTT.

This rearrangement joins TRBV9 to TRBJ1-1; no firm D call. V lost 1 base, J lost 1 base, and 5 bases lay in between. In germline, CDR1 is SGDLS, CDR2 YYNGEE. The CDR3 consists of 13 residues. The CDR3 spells CASSVFRNTEAFF. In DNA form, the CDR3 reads TGTGCCAGCAGCGTATTCCGGAACACTGAAGCTTTCTTT.

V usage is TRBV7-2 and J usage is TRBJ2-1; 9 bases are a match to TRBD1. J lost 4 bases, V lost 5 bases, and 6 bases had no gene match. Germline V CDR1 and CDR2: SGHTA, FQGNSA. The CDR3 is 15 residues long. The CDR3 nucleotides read TGTGCCAGCAGCCCTGACAGGGGGGAATACAATGAGCAGTTCTTC. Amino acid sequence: CASSPDRGEYNEQFF. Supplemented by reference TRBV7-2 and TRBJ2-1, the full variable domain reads GAGVSQSPSNKVTEKGKDVELRCDPISGHTALYWYRQSLGQGLEFLIYFQGNSAPDKSGLPSDRFSAERTGGSVSTLTIQRTQQEDSAVYLCASSPDRGEYNEQFFGPGTRLTVL.

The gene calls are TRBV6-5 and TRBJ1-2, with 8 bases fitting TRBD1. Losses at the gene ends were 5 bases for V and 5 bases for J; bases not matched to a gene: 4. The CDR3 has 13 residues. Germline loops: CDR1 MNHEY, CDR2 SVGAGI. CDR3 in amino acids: CASSLGTGYGYTF. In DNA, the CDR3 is TGTGCCAGCAGTCTGGGGACAGGTTATGGCTACACCTTC.

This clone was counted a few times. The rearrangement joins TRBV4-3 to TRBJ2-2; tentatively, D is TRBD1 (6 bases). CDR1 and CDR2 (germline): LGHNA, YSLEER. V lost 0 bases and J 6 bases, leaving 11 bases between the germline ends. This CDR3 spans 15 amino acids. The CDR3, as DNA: TGCGCCAGCAGCCAAGAAAGGGGACACCCCGGGGAGCTGTTTTTT. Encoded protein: CASSQERGHPGELFF.